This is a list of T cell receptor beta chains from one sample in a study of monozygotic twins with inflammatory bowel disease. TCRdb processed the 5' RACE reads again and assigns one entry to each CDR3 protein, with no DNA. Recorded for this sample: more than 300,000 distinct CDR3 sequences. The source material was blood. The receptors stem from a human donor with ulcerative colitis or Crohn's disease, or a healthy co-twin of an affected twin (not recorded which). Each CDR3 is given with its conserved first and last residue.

CDR3 protein: CASTLRRGGEYEQYF; V gene: TRBV12-3/TRBV12-4; J gene: TRBJ2-7
CDR3 protein: CASSLVSGEANYGYTF; V gene: TRBV7-2; J gene: TRBJ1-2
CDR3 protein: CASSFKGSVSSGNTIYF; V gene: TRBV12-3/TRBV12-4; J gene: TRBJ1-3
CDR3 protein: CATSEDPRTGPSTDTQYF; V gene: TRBV24-1; J gene: TRBJ2-3
CDR3 protein: CAWSVLYPGELFF; V gene: TRBV30; J gene: TRBJ2-2
CDR3 protein: CASSAAGGPDNEQFF; V gene: TRBV9; J gene: TRBJ2-1
CDR3 protein: CASSPHTYEQYF; V gene: TRBV7-9; J gene: TRBJ2-7
CDR3 protein: CASSASGGSSYEQYF; V gene: TRBV28; J gene: TRBJ2-7
CDR3 protein: CASSYSGGRGSYEQYF; V gene: TRBV6-5; J gene: TRBJ2-7
CDR3 protein: CASTKIRDRVEEQFF; V gene: TRBV19; J gene: TRBJ2-1
CDR3 protein: CAWGQGHSLGYTF; V gene: TRBV30; J gene: TRBJ1-2